These 6 T cell receptor beta chains originate from one sample sequenced in a study of CD8 T cells in Susac syndrome. An input of 0.5 to 1 ug of RNA was subjected to reverse transcription using random hexamers. A single record per CDR3 protein comes from TCRdb applying MiXCR to the immunoSEQ multiplex PCR reads. The sample lists 150,000 to 200,000 distinct CDR3 sequences, over 90% seen once, with 0.09% to 0.1% in the top ten. The sequenced sample was CD4+ T cells from PBMCs. The receptors come from a human donor with Susac syndrome.

V and J are TRBV6-1 and TRBJ1-3; 7 positions agree with TRBD1. The junction had 5 bases not matched to a gene; V was cut back by 3 bases and J by 0 bases. CDR3 length: 16 residues. Germline CDR1 is MNHNS and CDR2 is SASEGT. The CDR3 nucleotides are TGTGCCAGCAGTGAGCCCGCAGGGGGCTCTGGAAACACCATATATTTT. Its translation is CASSEPAGGSGNTIYF.

The CDR3 loop is CASSPARAGSSYEQYF. CDR3 bases: TGTGCCAGTAGTCCCGCTCGAGCGGGCTCAAGCTACGAGCAGTACTTC. The chain carries TRBV19 and TRBJ2-7, with a tentative D call TRBD2 (6 bases). The V gene lost 5 bases and the J gene lost 3 bases, with 20 bases spanning the gap. Germline CDR1 reads LNHDA; CDR2 reads SQIVND (reference sequence). CDR3 length: 16 amino acids.

The chain combines TRBV20-1 with TRBJ1-5; 8 bases agree with TRBD1. Germline V gene sequence: CDR1 DFQATT, CDR2 SNEGSKA (reference sequence). With V trimmed by 1 base and J by 6 bases, 5 bases remained unmatched. CDR3 size: 14 residues. DNA for the CDR3: TGCAGTGCTAGAGGACAGGGGTCCGGTCAGCCCCAGCATTTT. Protein sequence: CSARGQGSGQPQHF.

The chain links TRBV19 to TRBJ2-7; D is possibly TRBD1 or TRBD2 (5 bases each). This CDR3 is built from 12 residues. Trimming took 5 bases from V and 7 from J, leaving 12 bases between them. Per germline, CDR1 LNHDA and CDR2 SQIVND (reference sequence). CDR3 DNA sequence: TGTGCCAGTAGTGTTCGGGACGGTGAGCAGTACTTC. Protein sequence: CASSVRDGEQYF.

The V gene is TRBV14, the J gene TRBJ1-1; D possibly corresponds to TRBD1 (5 bases). V dropped 5 bases and J dropped 0 bases, with 10 bases sitting between them. The germline CDR1 and CDR2 sequences are SGHDN and FVKESK. This CDR3 region has 14 residues. The CDR3 nucleotides are TGTGCCAGCAGCAAGACAGTGATGAACACTGAAGCTTTCTTT. It is translated as CASSKTVMNTEAFF.

The chain is built from TRBV7-9 and TRBJ2-1; 9 bases match TRBD2. The CDR3 covers 15 residues. V shed 3 bases, J shed 4 bases, and the junction held 4 bases outside the gene matches. Germline V CDR1 and CDR2: SEHNR, FQNEAQ (reference sequence). The CDR3 is CASSFRLAAYNEQFF. Written as DNA, the CDR3 is TGTGCCAGCAGCTTTAGACTAGCGGCTTACAATGAGCAGTTCTTC.